These 23 T cell receptor beta chains were all obtained from the same sample, sequenced in a study of blood T cell repertoires in COVID-19. The protocol was immunoSEQ multiplex PCR, while the TCRdb copy is restricted to in-frame clones and leaves out a portion. The table records tens of thousands of clones, 75% to 90% of them present only once. The sequencing sample was made of peripheral blood. These receptors all come from a woman aged 70 to 79 with acute or convalescent COVID-19.

The chain combines TRBV28 with TRBJ2-7; the D gene is possibly TRBD1 (5 bases). The length of the CDR3 is 14 residues. The V and J ends lost 2 bases and 7 bases respectively, with 15 bases between them. Germline V gene sequence: CDR1 MDHEN, CDR2 SYDVKM. The CDR3, as DNA: TGTGCCAGCAGTTTAAGTGGGGCTCAGTATGAGCAGTACGTC. Translating gives CASSLSGAQYEQYV.

The J gene is TRBJ1-2, the V gene TRBV9; 7 positions agree with TRBD1. Germline V gene data show CDR1 as SGDLS and CDR2 as YYNGEE. This CDR3 contains 15 residues. J was trimmed by 0 bases and V by 3 bases; bases with no gene match: 5. This CDR3 reads CASSAGDRANYGYTF. CDR3 bases: TGTGCCAGCAGCGCGGGGGACAGAGCTAACTATGGCTACACCTTC.

The CDR3 region has the DNA TGCGCCAGCAGCTTGGATGTAAGGACAGCTTTTAATTCACCCCTCCACTTT. This codes for CASSLDVRTAFNSPLHF. The V and J genes are TRBV5-1 and TRBJ1-6, with D possibly matching TRBD1 (6 bases). The CDR3 extends over 17 amino acids. Germline V gene data show CDR1 as SGHRS and CDR2 as YFSETQ. V shed 0 bases and J shed 6 bases, with 16 bases lying between them.

CDR3 bases: TGTGCCAGCCGGAAGGGGGATGGGTCGTTGAACGAGCAGTACTTC. It codes for CASRKGDGSLNEQYF. The chain combines TRBV6-5 with TRBJ2-7; D is possibly TRBD1 (6 bases). Trimming removed 8 bases at V and 5 bases at J, with 22 bases between. The CDR3 sequence is 15 residues long. Germline CDR1 is MNHEY and CDR2 is SVGAGI.

The rearrangement joins TRBV20-1 to TRBJ2-1, with D unclear. The CDR3 contains 11 residues. Germline assignment: CDR1 DFQATT and CDR2 SNEGSKA (reference sequence). Trimming took off 0 bases at V and 10 bases at J, with 7 bases between the two ends. The DNA of the CDR3 is TGCAGTGCTAGAGATCAGGCAGAGCAGTTCTTC. Amino acids: CSARDQAEQFF.

The chain uses TRBV2 and TRBJ2-1; a weak D match, TRBD2 (6 bases). Trimming shortened V by 6 bases and J by 7 bases, and 16 bases separated the two germline ends. The length of the CDR3 is 14 residues. Germline CDR1 SNHLY, CDR2 FYNNEI. CDR3 sequence reads: CASSRLGGENEQFF. DNA for the CDR3: TGTGCCAGCAGCCGACTAGGAGGTGAAAATGAGCAGTTCTTC.

This clone has a single count. The chain joins TRBV24-1 to TRBJ1-2; D is unresolved. V lost 6 bases to trimming and J lost 1 base, with 8 bases between them. Germline V gene sequence: CDR1 KGHDR, CDR2 SFDVKD. The CDR3 totals 13 residues. The CDR3 loop is CATSRRDNYGYTF. The DNA for the CDR3 is TGTGCCACCAGTAGACGGGATAACTATGGCTACACCTTC.

V is TRBV5-1 and J is TRBJ2-2; the match to TRBD1 covers 7 bases. The germline V gene has CDR1 SGHRS and CDR2 YFSETQ. This CDR3 comprises 15 residues. Losses at the gene ends were 5 bases for V and 6 bases for J; bases not matched to a gene: 10. The CDR3 coding sequence is TGCGCCAGCAGAGCCTATCCGACAGGGCCCGGGGAGCTGTTTTTT. Translation: CASRAYPTGPGELFF.

The J gene is TRBJ2-7, the V gene TRBV27; tentative D call: TRBD1 (5 bases). The CDR3 is 13 amino acids. Per germline, CDR1 MNHEY and CDR2 SMNVEV (reference sequence). Trimming removed 6 bases from V and 5 bases from J, with 14 bases in between. CDR3 bases: TGTGCCAGCAGGCCATCAGGGCTAAACGAGCAGTACTTC. Protein sequence: CASRPSGLNEQYF.

This clone was found once. The chain links TRBV5-1 to TRBJ1-1, with 8 bases aligning to TRBD1. Unmatched junction bases numbered 4, after V lost 5 bases and J lost 4 bases. Germline CDR1 SGHRS, CDR2 YFSETQ. The CDR3 length is 13 residues. This chain's CDR3 is CASRPDRGTEAFF. The CDR3 DNA reads as TGCGCCAGCAGGCCCGACAGGGGCACTGAAGCTTTCTTT.

This clone occurred a few times. The V call is TRBV19, the J call TRBJ2-2; a possible D gene is TRBD1 (8 bases). Trimming left V 5 bases short and J 6 bases short, with 19 bases between. This CDR3 has 16 amino acids. The germline V gene encodes CDR1 LNHDA and CDR2 SQIVND (reference sequence). The CDR3 loop is CASSPWTGRESGELFF. The CDR3 region has the DNA TGTGCCAGTAGTCCCTGGACAGGGAGGGAATCCGGGGAGCTGTTTTTT. Full variable domain (remainder filled in from reference TRBV19 and TRBJ2-2): DGGITQSPKYLFRKEGQNVTLSCEQNLNHDAMYWYRQDPGQGLRLIYYSQIVNDFQKGDIAEGYSVSREKKESFPLTVTSAQKNPTAFYLCASSPWTGRESGELFFGEGSRLTVL.

The CDR3 sequence: CASSLGQGVWTDTQYF. The CDR3 DNA reads TGTGCCAGCAGCTTAGGACAGGGGGTTTGGACAGATACGCAGTATTTT. J is TRBJ2-3 and V is TRBV7-8; TRBD1 matches 9 bases. CDR1 is SGHVS and CDR2 is FQNEAQ in the germline V gene. V lost 1 base, J lost 3 bases, and 5 bases stayed unmatched. The CDR3 extends over 16 amino acids.

This clone was seen just once. CDR3 DNA sequence: TGCGCCAGCAGCTTGGTAGGCACAGATACGCAGTATTTT. Translation gives CASSLVGTDTQYF. J is TRBJ2-3 and V is TRBV5-1; D ambiguous. The CDR3 runs 13 residues. V lost 0 bases to trimming and J lost 1 base, with 3 bases between them. Germline CDR1 SGHRS, CDR2 YFSETQ.

CDR3 sequence reads: CASSQDRAEKLFF. The CDR3 DNA follows: TGTGCCAGCAGCCAAGACAGGGCTGAAAAACTGTTTTTT. The chain employs TRBV14 and TRBJ1-4; the D gene is possibly TRBD1 (5 bases). CDR3 length: 13 amino acids. The ends were cut back, 0 bases at V and 7 bases at J, with 6 bases in the middle. Germline CDR1 and CDR2: SGHDN and FVKESK.

The J gene is TRBJ1-6, the V gene TRBV7-8; TRBD1 aligns across 9 bases. CDR3 length: 16 amino acids. Trimming at V came to 6 bases and at J to 9 bases, leaving 12 bases not matched to a gene. Per germline, CDR1 SGHVS and CDR2 FQNEAQ. CDR3 protein: CASSHYRDRESSPLHF. DNA of the CDR3: TGTGCCAGCAGTCATTACCGGGACAGGGAATCTTCACCCCTCCACTTT.

The rearrangement uses TRBV10-1 and TRBJ2-5; TRBD1 matches 7 bases. The CDR3 spans 16 residues. V lost 8 bases to trimming and J lost 1 base; unmatched junction nucleotides: 13. Germline CDR1 WNHNN, CDR2 SYGVQD (reference sequence). CDR3 in DNA: TGCGCCAGCGCCCGAGGAAAGGACAGGCTCCAAGAGACCCAGTACTTC. Protein sequence: CASARGKDRLQETQYF.

The genes are TRBV12-3 or TRBV12-4 and TRBJ1-2; a possible D gene is TRBD1 (5 bases). Trimming cost V 7 bases and J 8 bases, with 17 bases left between them. The CDR3 is 13 residues long. The CDR3 sequence is CASNQWGGEGYTF. CDR3 in DNA: TGTGCCAGCAACCAATGGGGGGGGGAAGGCTACACCTTC.

The chain is built from TRBV28 and TRBJ2-3; 9 positions match TRBD2. V dropped 1 base and J dropped 2; count of bases not matched to a gene: 4. This CDR3 region has 16 residues. Looked up from germline, CDR1 is MDHEN and CDR2 is SYDVKM. In DNA form, the CDR3 reads TGTGCCAGCAGTTTATTAGCTAGCGGGGACACAGATACGCAGTATTTT. Encoded protein: CASSLLASGDTDTQYF.

The chain carries TRBV3-1 (or the pseudogene TRBV3-2) and TRBJ1-1; D is perhaps TRBD1 (6 bases). Germline CDR1 reads LGHDT; CDR2 reads YNNKEL (reference sequence). This CDR3 region has 14 residues. The ends were cut back, 5 bases at V and 1 base at J, with 11 bases in the middle. The CDR3 region is CASSSLDRNTEAFF. The DNA of the CDR3 is TGTGCCAGCAGCTCTTTGGACAGGAACACTGAAGCTTTCTTT.

The chain joins TRBV5-1 to TRBJ2-5; 9 bases are shared with TRBD1. The CDR3 is 16 residues long. Germline CDR1 SGHRS, CDR2 YFSETQ. V lost 1 base and J lost 4; bases outside the gene matches: 8. The CDR3, as DNA: TGCGCCAGCAGCTTGCAAGGACAGGGGCGGGGAGAGACCCAGTACTTC. Its protein product is CASSLQGQGRGETQYF.

The CDR3, as DNA: TGTGCCAGTTCCCTACAGGGGGCTCTTAACTATGGCTACACCTTC. Amino acid sequence: CASSLQGALNYGYTF. The rearrangement links TRBV19 to TRBJ1-2; 9 positions agree with TRBD1. V gave up 8 bases and J gave up 1 base; unmatched junction bases: 8. The CDR3 length is 15 residues. CDR1 is LNHDA, CDR2 SQIVND, per germline (reference sequence).

The chain recombines TRBV7-9 with TRBJ2-7; D is ambiguous. V was shortened by 5 bases and J by 2 bases, with 13 bases between the two germline ends. The V gene's germline CDR1 is SEHNR and CDR2 FQNEAQ (reference sequence). The CDR3 extends over 14 amino acids. The CDR3 region is CASSAPTLAYEQYF. CDR3 coding DNA: TGTGCCAGCAGCGCCCCGACACTTGCCTACGAGCAGTACTTC. Together with reference TRBV7-9 and TRBJ2-7, the CDR3 gives the full variable domain: DTGVSQNPRHKITKRGQNVTFRCDPISEHNRLYWYRQTLGQGPEFLTYFQNEAQLEKSRLLSDRFSAERPKGSFSTLEIQRTEQGDSAMYLCASSAPTLAYEQYFGPGTRLTVT.

This chain's CDR3 is CASSERQGILSGYGYTF. In nucleotides, the CDR3 is TGTGCCAGCAGTGAGAGACAGGGCATCCTCAGTGGCTATGGCTACACCTTC. This rearrangement joins TRBV6-1 to TRBJ1-2, with 7 bases lining up with TRBD1. CDR1 and CDR2 (germline): MNHNS, SASEGT. The CDR3 has 17 residues. The ends lost 3 bases at V and 4 bases at J; junction bases unmatched: 14.